This TCR beta chain was observed in a study of T cell repertoires in cytomegalovirus infection. Overall study context: It was the public TCR beta signatures that indicated both CMV infection and matching HLA type.

The CDR3 sequence is 17 residues long. CDR1 and CDR2 from the germline V gene are LNHDA and SQIVND (reference sequence). V was shortened by 4 bases and J by 1 base, with 19 bases between the two germline ends. Study-wide findings and caveats: Ex vivo, HLA-C-restricted CMV-specific TCR beta clonotypes prevailed over the rest of the response.

TCRdb used MiXCR to reprocess the reads, holding one entry per CDR3 protein. The sample lists about 770,000 distinct CDR3 sequences; about 27% were seen once. As to this clonotype: Its antigen is undetermined.

V usage is TRBV19 and J usage is TRBJ1-1; a weak D match, TRBD1 (5 bases). This receptor was identified in a human donor in good health (CMV status not recorded). Some clones in this sample may be carry-over from other donors' samples. Source: cultured CD8+ T cells from PBMCs, taken from culture after CMV antigen stimulation. The CDR3 protein is CASSTPPLTVKNTEAFF. The CDR3 DNA is TGTGCCAGTAGTACCCCACCCCTGACAGTGAAGAACACTGAAGCTTTCTTT. The full variable domain, completed using reference TRBV19 and TRBJ1-1, is DGGITQSPKYLFRKEGQNVTLSCEQNLNHDAMYWYRQDPGQGLRLIYYSQIVNDFQKGDIAEGYSVSREKKESFPLTVTSAQKNPTAFYLCASSTPPLTVKNTEAFFGQGTRLTVV.